A single sample is the source of the 6 T cell receptor beta chains below, sequenced in a study of PD-L1 blockade in urothelial cancer. The protocol was immunoSEQ multiplex PCR, while the TCRdb copy is restricted to in-frame clones and leaves out a portion. The table has tens of thousands of clones, around 85% seen once. As for time point: pretreatment peripheral blood. Source: PBMCs, taken around atezolizumab (anti-PD-L1) treatment. Every receptor here comes from a man between 60 and 75 years old with urothelial cancer.

The V and J genes are TRBV27 and TRBJ2-1; 10 bases are a match to TRBD2. After removal of 3 bases from V and 7 bases from J, the junction contained 6 bases not matched to a gene. This CDR3 contains 15 residues. Per germline, CDR1 MNHEY and CDR2 SMNVEV (reference sequence). In DNA, the CDR3 is TGTGCCAGCAGTTTTGCTAGCGGGAGTTGGAATGAGCAGTTCTTC. It yields the protein CASSFASGSWNEQFF.

The chain joins TRBV27 to TRBJ2-3; 8 nucleotides align to TRBD2. The CDR3 is 16 residues long. From germline, CDR1 is MNHEY and CDR2 SMNVEV (reference sequence). The J segment lost 6 bases and the V segment lost 3 bases, leaving 11 bases of the junction unmatched. CDR3 sequence reads: CASSFRSGIFEDTQYF. Here the CDR3 DNA reads TGTGCCAGCAGTTTCCGTAGCGGGATCTTCGAGGATACGCAGTATTTT.

This clone has just one count. The chain links TRBV19 to TRBJ1-5, with 8 bases aligning to TRBD1. Trimming removed 1 base from V and 0 bases from J; junction bases left unmatched: 5. The CDR3 has 17 amino acids. CDR1 and CDR2 (germline): LNHDA, SQIVND (reference sequence). The CDR3 coding sequence is TGTGCCAGTAGTATAGGGACAGGGCCTTATAGCAATCAGCCCCAGCATTTT. Its protein product is CASSIGTGPYSNQPQHF.

This chain links TRBV7-3 with TRBJ2-2; D may be TRBD2 (6 bases). CDR1 SGHTA and CDR2 FQGTGA come from the germline V gene. The V and J ends lost 5 bases and 8 bases respectively, with 12 bases between them. CDR3 size: 13 residues. CDR3 region: CASSPRGMGELFF. CDR3 DNA: TGTGCCAGCAGCCCTCGGGGGATGGGGGAGCTGTTTTTT.

This rearrangement joins TRBV5-6 to TRBJ1-2; 9 nucleotides align to TRBD1. The V gene's germline CDR1 is SGHDT and CDR2 YYEEEE. V lost 6 bases and J lost 6; bases outside the gene matches: 6. The CDR3 is made up of 13 amino acids. The CDR3 DNA sequence: TGTGCCAGCACCACCGGGACAGGGAATGGCTACACCTTC. Protein: CASTTGTGNGYTF.

The V call is TRBV5-1, the J call TRBJ1-3; D remains ambiguous. This CDR3 has 13 residues. Trimming shortened V by 3 bases and J by 1 base, and 5 bases separated the two germline ends. The V gene's germline CDR1 is SGHRS and CDR2 YFSETQ. CDR3: CASSSFSGNTIYF. The DNA for the CDR3 is TGCGCCAGCAGCTCCTTTTCTGGAAACACCATATATTTT.